The next 7 T cell receptor beta chains were all read from a single sample in a study of identical twins. TCRdb passed the 5' RACE reads through MiXCR, listing each CDR3 protein once. This table has roughly 710,000 distinct CDR3 sequences, roughly 6% appearing once. Sequenced: naive T cells sorted from blood. The source is a man aged 18-30 years in good health.

This clonotype was recorded a few times. The CDR3 reads CASSRVGPNFDEQFF. CDR3 nucleotide sequence: TGTGCCAGTAGTAGGGTGGGACCTAATTTCGATGAGCAGTTCTTC. The chain employs TRBV19 and TRBJ2-1; D tentatively fits TRBD1 or TRBD2 (5 bases each). Trimming pared 4 bases from V and 8 bases from J, leaving 18 bases between. Germline assignment: CDR1 LNHDA and CDR2 SQIVND (reference sequence). The CDR3 extends over 15 amino acids.

J is TRBJ1-1 and V is TRBV6-5; D is unclear. Trimming stripped 0 bases from V and 0 bases from J, with 11 bases between. Per germline, CDR1 MNHEY and CDR2 SVGAGI. CDR3 length: 16 residues. The chain's CDR3 is CASSYSRMVLNTEAFF. In DNA, the CDR3 is TGTGCCAGCAGTTACTCGAGAATGGTGTTGAACACTGAAGCTTTCTTT.

This clonotype was seen ten or more times. This rearrangement joins TRBV29-1 to TRBJ2-1; the D gene could be TRBD1 or TRBD2 (5 bases each). CDR1 is SQVTM, CDR2 ANQGSEA, per germline. The CDR3 covers 15 residues. The germline V and J ends were trimmed by 3 bases and 0 bases, with 12 bases remaining between them. CDR3: CSVERGRSSYNEQFF. CDR3 nucleotide sequence: TGCAGCGTTGAGAGGGGTCGGAGCTCCTACAATGAGCAGTTCTTC.

This clonotype appeared a few times. This chain connects TRBV11-2 to TRBJ2-7, with 8 bases fitting TRBD2. Germline values: CDR1 SGHAT, CDR2 FQNNGV. The trim removed 0 bases at V and 11 bases at J, leaving 3 bases unmatched. This CDR3 is 12 amino acids long. The CDR3: CASSLDGRAEYV. The CDR3 coding sequence is TGTGCCAGCAGCTTAGACGGGAGGGCCGAGTACGTC.

This clonotype was observed at least ten times. The chain carries TRBV20-1 and TRBJ2-5; 10 bases fit TRBD2. CDR3 length: 15 residues. Germline CDR1 is DFQATT and CDR2 is SNEGSKA (reference sequence). With V trimmed by 5 bases and J by 4 bases, 10 bases remained unmatched. CDR3 DNA: TGCAGTGCTCTTCCTAGCGGGAGACCAGCAGAGACCCAGTACTTC. This translates into CSALPSGRPAETQYF.

This chain connects TRBV5-1 to TRBJ2-6; D not resolved. The CDR3 is made up of 16 amino acids. Germline V lookup: CDR1 SGHRS, CDR2 YFSETQ. Between the trimmed V and J ends, which lost 0 bases and 6 bases, there was a span of 13 bases. CDR3 amino acids: CASSLGVTQEANVLTF. CDR3 bases: TGCGCCAGCAGCTTGGGCGTCACCCAGGAGGCCAACGTCCTGACTTTC.

This clonotype has at least ten counts. J is TRBJ2-3 and V is TRBV29-1, with 9 bases identical to TRBD2. The germline CDR1 and CDR2 sequences are SQVTM and ANQGSEA. V shed 4 bases and J 4 bases; nucleotides not matched to a gene: 6. The CDR3 totals 14 residues. The CDR3 sequence: CSVGAGGRPDTQYF. CDR3 DNA sequence: TGCAGCGTTGGGGCGGGAGGGCGTCCAGATACGCAGTATTTT.